This TCR beta chain originates from a study of T cell clusters in autoimmune cytopenias. Study details: The median distinct TRB clonotype count was a few thousand per sample, from a median roughly 55,000 reads. Overall study findings and caveats: A dominant lymphoma-associated repertoire apparently masked the cluster-lack signature in secondary cytopenia versus chronic lymphocytic leukemia. Exclusive TRB clusters were approximately 3.2-fold more numerous in healthy donors than in active autoimmune hepatitis. TRB repertoire shifts in secondary cytopenia and chronic lymphocytic leukemia mostly reflected lymphoma, not autoimmunity.

TRB amplification used approximately 0.25 ug of peripheral blood genomic DNA. As regards this clonotype: The antigen is not known.

The CDR3 is 15 residues long. The germline gives CDR1 MNHNS, CDR2 SASEGT. TRB was amplified by touch-down multiplex PCR, primer pools A and B combined. TCRdb reprocessed the multiplex PCR reads, with one entry per CDR3 protein and no DNA. The table for this sample gives under 15,000 distinct CDR3 sequences. The receptor comes from a human donor with an autoimmune cytopenia or autoimmune hepatitis (not recorded which). This chain joins TRBV6-1 and TRBJ2-7; TCRdb lists TRBD2, though no DNA is available to test this call. The specimen sequenced was peripheral blood. The CDR3: CASSEGGGGIVGQYF.